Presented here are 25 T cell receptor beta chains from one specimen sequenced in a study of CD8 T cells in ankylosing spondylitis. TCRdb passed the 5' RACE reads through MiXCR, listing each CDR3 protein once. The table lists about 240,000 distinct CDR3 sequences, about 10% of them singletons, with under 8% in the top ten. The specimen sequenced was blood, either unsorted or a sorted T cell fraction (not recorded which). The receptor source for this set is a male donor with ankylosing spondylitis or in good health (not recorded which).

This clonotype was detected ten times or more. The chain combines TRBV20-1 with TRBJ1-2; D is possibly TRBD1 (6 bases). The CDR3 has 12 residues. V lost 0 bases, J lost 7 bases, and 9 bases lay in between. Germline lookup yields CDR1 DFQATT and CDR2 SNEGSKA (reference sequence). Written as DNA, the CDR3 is TGCAGTGCTAGAGAGGAAGGGGGTGGCTACACCTTC. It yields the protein CSAREEGGGYTF.

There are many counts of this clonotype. As DNA, the CDR3 is TGCGCCAGCAGCTTGACCCCGGCCGGCAATGAGCAGTTCTTC. Translation gives CASSLTPAGNEQFF. This chain uses TRBV5-1 with TRBJ2-1; the D is unclear. The V end was cut by 1 base, the J end by 6 bases, with 11 bases between. Looked up from germline, CDR1 is SGHRS and CDR2 is YFSETQ. The CDR3 spans 14 residues.

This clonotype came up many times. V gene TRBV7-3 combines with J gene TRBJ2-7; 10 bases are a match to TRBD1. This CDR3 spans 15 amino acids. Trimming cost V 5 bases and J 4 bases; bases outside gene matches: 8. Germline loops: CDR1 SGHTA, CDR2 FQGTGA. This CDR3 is CASSASGQGNYEQYF. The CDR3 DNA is TGTGCCAGCAGCGCGTCGGGACAGGGGAATTACGAGCAGTACTTC.

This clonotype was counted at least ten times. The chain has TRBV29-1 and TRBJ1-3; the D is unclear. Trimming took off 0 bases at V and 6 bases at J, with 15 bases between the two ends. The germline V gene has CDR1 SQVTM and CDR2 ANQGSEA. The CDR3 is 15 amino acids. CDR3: CSVEEFAGTQNTIYF. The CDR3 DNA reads TGCAGCGTTGAAGAGTTCGCAGGAACCCAAAACACCATATATTTT.

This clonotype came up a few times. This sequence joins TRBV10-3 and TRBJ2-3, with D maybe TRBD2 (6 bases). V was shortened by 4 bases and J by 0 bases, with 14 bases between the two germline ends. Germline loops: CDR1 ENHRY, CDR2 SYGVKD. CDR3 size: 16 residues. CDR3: CAISAPGARSTDTQYF. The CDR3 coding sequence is TGTGCCATCAGTGCCCCGGGAGCGCGAAGCACAGATACGCAGTATTTT.

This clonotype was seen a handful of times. Here the CDR3 DNA reads TGTGCCAGCAGCTTTGAGAGAGGGAACTACGAGCAGTACTTC. Translated: CASSFERGNYEQYF. This chain connects TRBV7-2 to TRBJ2-7, with D perhaps TRBD2 (5 bases). Germline lookup yields CDR1 SGHTA and CDR2 FQGNSA. This CDR3 has 14 residues. V was shortened by 3 bases and J by 3 bases, with 12 bases between the two germline ends. The full variable domain, with the rest looked up from reference TRBV7-2 and TRBJ2-7, is GAGVSQSPSNKVTEKGKDVELRCDPISGHTALYWYRQSLGQGLEFLIYFQGNSAPDKSGLPSDRFSAERTGGSVSTLTIQRTQQEDSAVYLCASSFERGNYEQYFGPGTRLTVT.

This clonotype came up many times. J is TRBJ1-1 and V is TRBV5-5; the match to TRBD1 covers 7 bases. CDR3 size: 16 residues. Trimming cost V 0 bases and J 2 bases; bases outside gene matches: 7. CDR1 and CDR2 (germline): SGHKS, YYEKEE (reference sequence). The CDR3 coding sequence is TGTGCCAGCAGCTTGGGGCTGGGACAGTTAAACACTGAAGCTTTCTTT. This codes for CASSLGLGQLNTEAFF. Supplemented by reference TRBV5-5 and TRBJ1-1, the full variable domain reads DAGVTQSPTHLIKTRGQQVTLRCSPISGHKSVSWYQQVLGQGPQFIFQYYEKEERGRGNFPDRFSARQFPNYSSELNVNALLLGDSALYLCASSLGLGQLNTEAFFGQGTRLTVV.

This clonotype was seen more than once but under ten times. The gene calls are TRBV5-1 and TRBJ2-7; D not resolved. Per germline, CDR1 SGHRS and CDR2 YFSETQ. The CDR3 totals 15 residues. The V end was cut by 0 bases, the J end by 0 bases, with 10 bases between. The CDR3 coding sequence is TGCGCCAGCAGCTTGGGGCGAGGTCGCTCCTACGAGCAGTACTTC. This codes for CASSLGRGRSYEQYF.

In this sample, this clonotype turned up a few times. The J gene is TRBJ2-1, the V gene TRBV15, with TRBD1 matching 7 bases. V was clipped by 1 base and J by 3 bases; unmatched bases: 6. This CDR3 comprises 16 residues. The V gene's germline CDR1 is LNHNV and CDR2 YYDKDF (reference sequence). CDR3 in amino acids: CATSRAGQAYYNEQFF. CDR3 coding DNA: TGTGCCACCAGCAGAGCTGGACAGGCCTACTACAATGAGCAGTTCTTC.

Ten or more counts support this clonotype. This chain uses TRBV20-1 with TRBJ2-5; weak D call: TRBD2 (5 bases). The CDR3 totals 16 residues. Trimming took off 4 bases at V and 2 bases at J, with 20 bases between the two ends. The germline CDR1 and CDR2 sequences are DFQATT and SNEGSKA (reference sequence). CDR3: CSAMPEVGWEQETQYF. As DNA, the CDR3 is TGCAGTGCTATGCCGGAGGTGGGGTGGGAGCAAGAGACCCAGTACTTC.

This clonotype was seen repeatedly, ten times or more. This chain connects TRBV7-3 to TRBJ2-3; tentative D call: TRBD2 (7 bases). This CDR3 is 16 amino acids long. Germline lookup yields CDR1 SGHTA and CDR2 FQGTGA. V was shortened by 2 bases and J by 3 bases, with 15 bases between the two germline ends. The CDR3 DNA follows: TGTGCCAGCAGCTTAGGGGCAGGGAGGGGGACAGATACGCAGTATTTT. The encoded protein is CASSLGAGRGTDTQYF. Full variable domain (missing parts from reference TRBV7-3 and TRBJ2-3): GAGVSQTPSNKVTEKGKYVELRCDPISGHTALYWYRQSLGQGPEFLIYFQGTGAADDSGLPNDRFFAVRPEGSVSTLKIQRTERGDSAVYLCASSLGAGRGTDTQYFGPGTRLTVL.

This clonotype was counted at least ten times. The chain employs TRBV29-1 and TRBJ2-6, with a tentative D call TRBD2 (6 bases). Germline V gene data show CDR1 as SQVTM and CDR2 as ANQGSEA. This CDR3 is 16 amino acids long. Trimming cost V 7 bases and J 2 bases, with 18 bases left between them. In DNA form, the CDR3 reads TGCAGCGCCGTGAGCGGGTTCGATACTGGGGCCAACGTCCTGACTTTC. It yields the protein CSAVSGFDTGANVLTF.

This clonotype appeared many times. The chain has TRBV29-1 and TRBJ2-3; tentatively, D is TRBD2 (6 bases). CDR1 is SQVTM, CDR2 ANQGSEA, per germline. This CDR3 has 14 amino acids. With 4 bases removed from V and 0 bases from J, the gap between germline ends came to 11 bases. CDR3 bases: TGCAGCGTTGGGAAGAGCGGGAGCACAGATACGCAGTATTTT. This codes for CSVGKSGSTDTQYF.

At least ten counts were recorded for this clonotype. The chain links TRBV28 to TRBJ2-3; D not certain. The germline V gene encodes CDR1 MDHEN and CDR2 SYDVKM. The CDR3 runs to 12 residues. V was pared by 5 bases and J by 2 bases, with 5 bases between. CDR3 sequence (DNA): TGTGCCAGCAGTACTAACACAGATACGCAGTATTTT. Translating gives CASSTNTDTQYF.

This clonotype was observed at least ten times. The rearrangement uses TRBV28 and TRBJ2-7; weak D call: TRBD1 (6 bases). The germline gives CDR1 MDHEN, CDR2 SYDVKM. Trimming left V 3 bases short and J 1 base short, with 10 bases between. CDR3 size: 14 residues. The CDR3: CASSFPGQSYEQYF. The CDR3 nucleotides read TGTGCCAGCAGTTTCCCTGGACAGTCCTACGAGCAGTACTTC.

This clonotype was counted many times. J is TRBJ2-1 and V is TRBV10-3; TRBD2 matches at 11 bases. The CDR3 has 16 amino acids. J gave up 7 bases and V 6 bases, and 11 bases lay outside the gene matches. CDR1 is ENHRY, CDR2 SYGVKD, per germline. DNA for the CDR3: TGTGCCATCAGGGGGGCCGGGACTAGCGGAATGAATGAGCAGTTCTTC. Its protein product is CAIRGAGTSGMNEQFF.

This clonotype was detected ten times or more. The CDR3 reads CASQPRGIDEQYF. DNA of the CDR3: TGCGCCAGCCAACCCAGGGGGATCGACGAGCAGTACTTC. The chain couples TRBV5-1 to TRBJ2-7; 7 bases match TRBD1. CDR1 and CDR2 (germline): SGHRS, YFSETQ. Trimming took 7 bases from V and 5 from J; bases not matched to a gene: 9. CDR3 size: 13 residues.

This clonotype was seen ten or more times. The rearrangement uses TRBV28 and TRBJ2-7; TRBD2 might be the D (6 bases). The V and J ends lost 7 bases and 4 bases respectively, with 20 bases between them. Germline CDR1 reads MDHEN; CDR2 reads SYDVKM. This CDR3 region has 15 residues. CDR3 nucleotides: TGTGCCAGCACCCACGGGGACGAGGGAGGTTACGAGCAGTACTTC. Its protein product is CASTHGDEGGYEQYF.

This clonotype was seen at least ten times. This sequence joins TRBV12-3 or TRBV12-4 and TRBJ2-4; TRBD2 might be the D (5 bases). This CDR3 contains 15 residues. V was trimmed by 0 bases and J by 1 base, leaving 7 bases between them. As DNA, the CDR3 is TGTGCCAGCAGTTTAGCAGGGAGCGCCAAAAACATTCAGTACTTC. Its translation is CASSLAGSAKNIQYF.

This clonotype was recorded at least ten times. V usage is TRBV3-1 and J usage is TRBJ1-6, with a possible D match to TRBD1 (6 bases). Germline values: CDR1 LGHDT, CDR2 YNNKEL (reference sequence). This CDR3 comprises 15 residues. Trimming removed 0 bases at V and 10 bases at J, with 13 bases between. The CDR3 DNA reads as TGTGCCAGCAGCCAAGAATCGGGGGCCCGCTCACCCCTCCACTTT. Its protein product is CASSQESGARSPLHF.

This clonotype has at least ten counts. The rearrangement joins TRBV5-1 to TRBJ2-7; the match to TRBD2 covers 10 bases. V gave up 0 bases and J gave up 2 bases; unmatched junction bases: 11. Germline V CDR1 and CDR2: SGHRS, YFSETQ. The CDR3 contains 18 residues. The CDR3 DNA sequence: TGCGCCAGCAGCTTGGCAGCAAGCGGGAGGGCCTTCACCTACGAGCAGTACTTC. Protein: CASSLAASGRAFTYEQYF.

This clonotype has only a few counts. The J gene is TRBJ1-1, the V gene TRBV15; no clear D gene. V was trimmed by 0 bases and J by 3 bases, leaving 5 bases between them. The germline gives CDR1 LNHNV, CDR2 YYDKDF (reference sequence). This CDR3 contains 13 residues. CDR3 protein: CATSRDPHTEAFF. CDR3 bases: TGTGCCACCAGCAGAGACCCCCACACTGAAGCTTTCTTT.

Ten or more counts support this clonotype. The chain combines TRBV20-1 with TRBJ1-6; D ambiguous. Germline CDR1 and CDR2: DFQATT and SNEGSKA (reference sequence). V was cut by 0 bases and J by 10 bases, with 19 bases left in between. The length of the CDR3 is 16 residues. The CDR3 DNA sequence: TGCAGTGCTAGAGACCCTAATGATCCGGGCGGATCACCCCTCCACTTT. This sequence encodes CSARDPNDPGGSPLHF.

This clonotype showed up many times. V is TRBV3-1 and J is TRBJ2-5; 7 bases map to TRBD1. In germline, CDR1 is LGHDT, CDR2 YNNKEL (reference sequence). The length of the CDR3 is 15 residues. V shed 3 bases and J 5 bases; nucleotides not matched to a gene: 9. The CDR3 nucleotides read TGTGCCAGCAGCCAGAACAGGGGTGGTGGGGAGACCCAGTACTTC. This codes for CASSQNRGGGETQYF.

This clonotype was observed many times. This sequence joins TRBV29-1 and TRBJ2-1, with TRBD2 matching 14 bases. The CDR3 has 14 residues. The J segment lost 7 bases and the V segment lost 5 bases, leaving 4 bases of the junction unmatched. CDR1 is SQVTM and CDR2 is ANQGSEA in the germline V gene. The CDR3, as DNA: TGCAGCGTTCGAGGACTAGCGGGAGGAAATGAGCAGTTCTTC. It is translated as CSVRGLAGGNEQFF.